A selection of T cell receptor beta chains follows, all from one sample in a study of human T cells and chemical hapten exposure. TCRdb passed the RACE reads through MiXCR, listing each CDR3 protein once. The repertoire has about 290,000 distinct CDR3 sequences, 7.5% to 8% of them found once; the top ten carry roughly 1.2%. This specimen was whole blood, taken in connection with sensitization to the hapten diphenylcyclopropenone (DPC). All receptors derive from a man aged 18 to 29 with alopecia areata. Some clones in this sample may be carry-over from other donors' samples. CDR3s include the opening cysteine and the closing phenylalanine or tryptophan. The order of the fields is V gene, CDR3 length, clone size, D gene, J gene, CDR3 protein, CDR3 DNA. The D gene is left open where the match is weak. Some rows have no size entry. The others give once, few or many, or a class for an expanded clone.

v_call: TRBV28
cdr3_length: 16
clone_size: NA
d_call: NA
j_call: TRBJ1-6
cdr3_aa: CASSFRGRGNNSPLHF
cdr3_nt: TGTGCCAGCAGTTTCCGGGGAAGAGGCAATAATTCACCCCTCCACTTT

v_call: TRBV27
cdr3_length: 12
clone_size: NA
d_call: NA
j_call: TRBJ1-6
cdr3_aa: CASTHGAAPLHF
cdr3_nt: TGTGCCAGCACACACGGGGCAGCACCCCTCCACTTT

v_call: TRBV7-2
cdr3_length: 17
clone_size: many
d_call: NA
j_call: TRBJ2-1
cdr3_aa: CASSWTVPGRLHNEQFF
cdr3_nt: TGTGCCAGCAGCTGGACAGTACCGGGACGATTGCACAATGAGCAGTTCTTC

v_call: TRBV10-3
cdr3_length: 15
clone_size: few
d_call: TRBD1
j_call: TRBJ1-6
cdr3_aa: CAISLEGQNNSPLHF
cdr3_nt: TGTGCCATCAGCTTAGAGGGACAGAATAATTCACCCCTCCACTTT

v_call: TRBV2
cdr3_length: 16
clone_size: NA
d_call: NA
j_call: TRBJ1-6
cdr3_aa: CASSPLGSYLGGPLHF
cdr3_nt: TGTGCCAGCAGCCCACTTGGGTCTTATCTCGGGGGACCCCTCCACTTT

v_call: TRBV20-1
cdr3_length: 17
clone_size: few
d_call: TRBD1
j_call: TRBJ1-5
cdr3_aa: CSAPGQGAGDGNQPQHF
cdr3_nt: TGCAGTGCCCCGGGACAGGGGGCGGGGGATGGCAATCAGCCCCAGCATTTT

v_call: TRBV5-4
cdr3_length: 15
clone_size: NA
d_call: NA
j_call: TRBJ2-6
cdr3_aa: CASSPRNSGANVLTF
cdr3_nt: TGTGCCAGCAGCCCCCGAAACTCTGGGGCCAACGTCCTGACTTTC

v_call: TRBV20-1
cdr3_length: 14
clone_size: many
d_call: NA
j_call: TRBJ2-3
cdr3_aa: CSAARGQSTDTQYF
cdr3_nt: TGCAGTGCTGCACGGGGCCAAAGCACAGATACGCAGTATTTT

v_call: TRBV29-1
cdr3_length: 15
clone_size: many
d_call: NA
j_call: TRBJ2-1
cdr3_aa: CSVEEGRIYYNEQFF
cdr3_nt: TGCAGCGTTGAAGAGGGTCGGATCTATTACAATGAGCAGTTCTTC

v_call: TRBV29-1
cdr3_length: 13
clone_size: NA
d_call: NA
j_call: TRBJ1-1
cdr3_aa: CSVETSLNTEAFF
cdr3_nt: TGCAGCGTTGAAACATCCCTGAACACTGAAGCTTTCTTT

v_call: TRBV7-9
cdr3_length: 14
clone_size: many
d_call: TRBD1
j_call: TRBJ2-5
cdr3_aa: CASSLRTGQETQYF
cdr3_nt: TGTGCCAGCAGTTTACGGACAGGACAAGAGACCCAGTACTTC

v_call: TRBV6-2/TRBV6-3
cdr3_length: 14
clone_size: few
d_call: TRBD1
j_call: TRBJ2-7
cdr3_aa: CASSRGQGIYEQYF
cdr3_nt: TGTGCCAGCAGCCGGGGACAGGGTATCTACGAGCAGTACTTC

v_call: TRBV5-1
cdr3_length: 14
clone_size: NA
d_call: NA
j_call: TRBJ2-7
cdr3_aa: CASSLLGGPYEQYF
cdr3_nt: TGCGCCAGCAGCTTGCTCGGGGGACCCTACGAGCAGTACTTC

v_call: TRBV3-1
cdr3_length: 16
clone_size: many
d_call: NA
j_call: TRBJ1-2
cdr3_aa: CASSQVSVVRGSGYTF
cdr3_nt: TGTGCCAGCAGCCAAGTCTCGGTCGTTCGGGGGTCTGGCTACACCTTC

v_call: TRBV20-1
cdr3_length: 14
clone_size: few
d_call: NA
j_call: TRBJ1-6
cdr3_aa: CSASADRPNSPLHF
cdr3_nt: TGCAGTGCTAGCGCAGACAGACCGAATTCACCCCTCCACTTT

v_call: TRBV10-3
cdr3_length: 13
clone_size: few
d_call: TRBD2
j_call: TRBJ2-5
cdr3_aa: CATGLAGTETQYF
cdr3_nt: TGTGCCACGGGACTAGCGGGGACAGAGACCCAGTACTTC

v_call: TRBV10-3
cdr3_length: 17
clone_size: NA
d_call: TRBD2
j_call: TRBJ2-1
cdr3_aa: CAISDPLAGGPYNEQFF
cdr3_nt: TGTGCCATCAGTGATCCCCTCGCGGGGGGACCCTACAATGAGCAGTTCTTC

v_call: TRBV7-8
cdr3_length: 13
clone_size: many
d_call: NA
j_call: TRBJ2-2
cdr3_aa: CASSLLFTGELFF
cdr3_nt: TGTGCCAGCAGCCTTCTGTTCACCGGGGAGCTGTTTTTT

v_call: TRBV20-1
cdr3_length: 16
clone_size: few
d_call: NA
j_call: TRBJ1-1
cdr3_aa: CSASGQGIYGFDEAFF
cdr3_nt: TGCAGTGCTAGCGGCCAGGGAATTTATGGGTTTGATGAAGCTTTCTTT

v_call: TRBV6-1
cdr3_length: 14
clone_size: few
d_call: NA
j_call: TRBJ1-5
cdr3_aa: CASSERGGNQPQHF
cdr3_nt: TGTGCCAGCAGTGAAAGGGGGGGAAATCAGCCCCAGCATTTT

v_call: TRBV15
cdr3_length: 15
clone_size: NA
d_call: NA
j_call: TRBJ1-5
cdr3_aa: CATSRVTFSNQPQHF
cdr3_nt: TGTGCCACCAGCAGAGTTACCTTTAGCAATCAGCCCCAGCATTTT

v_call: TRBV2
cdr3_length: 15
clone_size: NA
d_call: NA
j_call: TRBJ2-1
cdr3_aa: CASSERPSAYNEQFF
cdr3_nt: TGTGCCAGCAGTGAAAGGCCTAGTGCCTACAATGAGCAGTTCTTC

v_call: TRBV7-2
cdr3_length: 14
clone_size: NA
d_call: NA
j_call: TRBJ1-5
cdr3_aa: CASSFGFSNQPQHF
cdr3_nt: TGTGCCAGCAGCTTCGGGTTCAGCAATCAGCCCCAGCATTTT

v_call: TRBV10-3
cdr3_length: 11
clone_size: NA
d_call: NA
j_call: TRBJ1-1
cdr3_aa: CAINGGAEAFF
cdr3_nt: TGTGCCATCAACGGGGGGGCTGAAGCTTTCTTT

v_call: TRBV20-1
cdr3_length: 19
clone_size: NA
d_call: TRBD2
j_call: TRBJ2-1
cdr3_aa: CSAKTSGGARFISYNEQFF
cdr3_nt: TGCAGTGCTAAGACTAGCGGGGGGGCCCGGTTCATCTCCTACAATGAGCAGTTCTTC

v_call: TRBV28
cdr3_length: 12
clone_size: NA
d_call: TRBD1
j_call: TRBJ2-1
cdr3_aa: CASSYRGLEQFF
cdr3_nt: TGTGCCAGCAGTTATAGGGGGCTAGAGCAGTTCTTC

v_call: TRBV15
cdr3_length: 15
clone_size: NA
d_call: NA
j_call: TRBJ2-3
cdr3_aa: CVTSRAGPSTDTQYF
cdr3_nt: TGTGTCACCAGCAGAGCCGGGCCTAGCACAGATACGCAGTATTTT

v_call: TRBV6-5
cdr3_length: 16
clone_size: many
d_call: NA
j_call: TRBJ1-6
cdr3_aa: CASKAEGGAISTPLHF
cdr3_nt: TGTGCCAGCAAGGCCGAGGGGGGTGCGATTTCCACACCCCTCCACTTT

v_call: TRBV6-2/TRBV6-3
cdr3_length: 15
clone_size: NA
d_call: NA
j_call: TRBJ2-3
cdr3_aa: CASSYIGQGSDTQYF
cdr3_nt: TGTGCCAGCAGTTACATCGGGCAGGGATCAGATACGCAGTATTTT

v_call: TRBV7-9
cdr3_length: 13
clone_size: few
d_call: NA
j_call: TRBJ2-7
cdr3_aa: CASSLPPSYEQYF
cdr3_nt: TGTGCCAGCAGCTTACCCCCGAGCTACGAGCAGTACTTC

v_call: TRBV7-9
cdr3_length: 13
clone_size: few
d_call: TRBD1
j_call: TRBJ1-2
cdr3_aa: CASSYPDRGDYTF
cdr3_nt: TGTGCCAGCAGCTACCCCGACAGGGGAGACTACACCTTC

v_call: TRBV7-6
cdr3_length: 14
clone_size: NA
d_call: NA
j_call: TRBJ2-7
cdr3_aa: CASSLGQTPYEQYF
cdr3_nt: TGTGCCAGCAGCTTAGGACAGACCCCCTACGAGCAGTACTTC

v_call: TRBV2
cdr3_length: 14
clone_size: many
d_call: NA
j_call: TRBJ2-3
cdr3_aa: CASSEAKVYDTQYF
cdr3_nt: TGTGCCAGCAGTGAAGCGAAGGTATACGATACGCAGTATTTT

v_call: TRBV5-4
cdr3_length: 13
clone_size: NA
d_call: TRBD1
j_call: TRBJ1-1
cdr3_aa: CASRPRDRVKAFF
cdr3_nt: TGTGCCAGCAGACCCCGGGACAGGGTTAAGGCTTTCTTT

v_call: TRBV18
cdr3_length: 13
clone_size: NA
d_call: NA
j_call: TRBJ1-4
cdr3_aa: CATVRSGGEKLFF
cdr3_nt: TGTGCCACCGTCCGGAGTGGCGGTGAAAAACTGTTTTTT

v_call: TRBV6-2/TRBV6-3
cdr3_length: 15
clone_size: few
d_call: NA
j_call: TRBJ2-5
cdr3_aa: CASGRAWTDKETQYF
cdr3_nt: TGTGCCAGCGGGCGGGCGTGGACGGACAAGGAGACCCAGTACTTC

v_call: TRBV6-5
cdr3_length: 17
clone_size: NA
d_call: NA
j_call: TRBJ2-2
cdr3_aa: CASSYSIGRGNTGELFF
cdr3_nt: TGTGCCAGCAGTTACTCGATAGGCAGGGGGAACACCGGGGAGCTGTTTTTT

v_call: TRBV6-6
cdr3_length: 14
clone_size: NA
d_call: NA
j_call: TRBJ1-5
cdr3_aa: CASGNRQDNQPQHF
cdr3_nt: TGTGCCAGCGGAAACCGACAGGACAATCAGCCCCAGCATTTT

v_call: TRBV18
cdr3_length: 13
clone_size: few
d_call: NA
j_call: TRBJ2-7
cdr3_aa: CASSPPSRMEQYF
cdr3_nt: TGTGCCAGCTCACCTCCCTCCCGTATGGAGCAGTACTTC

v_call: TRBV14
cdr3_length: 14
clone_size: NA
d_call: TRBD1
j_call: TRBJ1-6
cdr3_aa: CASSQTGGTSPLHF
cdr3_nt: TGTGCCAGCAGCCAAACAGGGGGCACTTCACCCCTCCACTTT

v_call: TRBV29-1
cdr3_length: 15
clone_size: NA
d_call: NA
j_call: TRBJ2-5
cdr3_aa: CSVEDRDPTQETQYF
cdr3_nt: TGCAGCGTTGAAGATCGGGACCCCACCCAAGAGACCCAGTACTTC

v_call: TRBV5-1
cdr3_length: 15
clone_size: few
d_call: NA
j_call: TRBJ1-4
cdr3_aa: CASSGVWGLNEKLFF
cdr3_nt: TGCGCCAGCAGCGGAGTATGGGGCCTTAATGAAAAACTGTTTTTT

v_call: TRBV6-2/TRBV6-3
cdr3_length: 17
clone_size: NA
d_call: TRBD2
j_call: TRBJ2-1
cdr3_aa: CASSSAIAGGSSGEQFF
cdr3_nt: TGTGCCAGCAGTTCAGCCATAGCGGGGGGTTCTTCGGGAGAGCAGTTCTTC

v_call: TRBV12-3/TRBV12-4
cdr3_length: 14
clone_size: many
d_call: NA
j_call: TRBJ2-3
cdr3_aa: CASSLGSDTDTQYF
cdr3_nt: TGTGCCAGCAGTTTAGGTTCCGACACAGATACGCAGTATTTT

v_call: TRBV12-3/TRBV12-4
cdr3_length: 14
clone_size: many
d_call: NA
j_call: TRBJ1-2
cdr3_aa: CASNRAVVSYGYTF
cdr3_nt: TGTGCCAGTAACAGGGCCGTCGTTTCCTATGGCTACACCTTC

v_call: TRBV12-3/TRBV12-4
cdr3_length: 13
clone_size: few
d_call: NA
j_call: TRBJ1-2
cdr3_aa: CASSNRRGPGYTF
cdr3_nt: TGTGCCAGCAGTAATCGCAGGGGCCCTGGCTACACCTTC

v_call: TRBV7-9
cdr3_length: 13
clone_size: NA
d_call: TRBD1
j_call: TRBJ1-5
cdr3_aa: CASSPRQGQPQHF
cdr3_nt: TGTGCCAGCAGCCCCCGACAGGGTCAGCCCCAGCATTTT

v_call: TRBV11-1
cdr3_length: 15
clone_size: NA
d_call: TRBD1
j_call: TRBJ2-7
cdr3_aa: CASSNTGQGHYEQYF
cdr3_nt: TGTGCCAGCAGTAATACGGGACAGGGTCACTACGAGCAGTACTTC

v_call: TRBV7-2
cdr3_length: 16
clone_size: few
d_call: TRBD2
j_call: TRBJ2-7
cdr3_aa: CASSLAGGGATHEQYF
cdr3_nt: TGTGCCAGCAGCTTAGCGGGCGGGGGGGCCACCCACGAGCAGTACTTC

v_call: TRBV10-3
cdr3_length: 13
clone_size: few
d_call: TRBD1
j_call: TRBJ2-3
cdr3_aa: CAIKGTATDTQYF
cdr3_nt: TGTGCCATCAAGGGGACAGCTACAGATACGCAGTATTTT

v_call: TRBV4-1
cdr3_length: 16
clone_size: many
d_call: TRBD2
j_call: TRBJ2-1
cdr3_aa: CASSQEGLAGVGEQFF
cdr3_nt: TGCGCCAGCAGCCAAGAGGGACTAGCGGGGGTTGGTGAGCAGTTCTTC

v_call: TRBV10-3
cdr3_length: 12
clone_size: many
d_call: NA
j_call: TRBJ1-2
cdr3_aa: CAIRDGIYGYTF
cdr3_nt: TGTGCCATAAGGGACGGGATCTATGGCTACACCTTC

v_call: TRBV7-2
cdr3_length: 12
clone_size: many
d_call: TRBD1
j_call: TRBJ2-3
cdr3_aa: CASSGRDSPQYF
cdr3_nt: TGTGCCAGCAGCGGCCGGGACAGCCCGCAGTATTTT

v_call: TRBV4-3
cdr3_length: 15
clone_size: NA
d_call: NA
j_call: TRBJ1-2
cdr3_aa: CASSRSRQGFYGYTF
cdr3_nt: TGCGCCAGCAGCCGATCGCGGCAGGGATTCTATGGCTACACCTTC

v_call: TRBV3-1
cdr3_length: 15
clone_size: NA
d_call: TRBD2
j_call: TRBJ2-1
cdr3_aa: CASRIAGGFYNEQFF
cdr3_nt: TGTGCCAGCAGGATAGCGGGGGGGTTCTACAATGAGCAGTTCTTC

v_call: TRBV7-9
cdr3_length: 13
clone_size: NA
d_call: NA
j_call: TRBJ2-4
cdr3_aa: CASSLLTENIQYF
cdr3_nt: TGTGCCAGCAGCTTACTGACGGAAAACATTCAGTACTTC

v_call: TRBV4-1
cdr3_length: 13
clone_size: many
d_call: NA
j_call: TRBJ1-1
cdr3_aa: CASSQAMGSEAFF
cdr3_nt: TGCGCCAGCAGCCAAGCGATGGGGTCTGAAGCTTTCTTT

v_call: TRBV28
cdr3_length: 15
clone_size: few
d_call: NA
j_call: TRBJ2-2
cdr3_aa: CASTGTGTRAGELFF
cdr3_nt: TGTGCCAGCACCGGGACCGGGACAAGAGCCGGGGAGCTGTTTTTT

v_call: TRBV2
cdr3_length: 11
clone_size: few
d_call: NA
j_call: TRBJ1-4
cdr3_aa: CASCVIEKLFF
cdr3_nt: TGTGCCAGCTGCGTCATCGAAAAACTGTTTTTT

v_call: TRBV7-9
cdr3_length: 15
clone_size: NA
d_call: NA
j_call: TRBJ2-1
cdr3_aa: CASSSGPPLHNEQFF
cdr3_nt: TGTGCCAGCAGCTCCGGACCACCCCTCCACAATGAGCAGTTCTTC